Each of the 13 T cell receptor beta chains below was sequenced from the same sample in a study of graft-versus-host responses after intestinal transplantation. The data were produced by immunoSEQ multiplex PCR, yet TCRdb's version contains in-frame clones alone and is incomplete. Here the sample spans roughly 92,000 clones, about 88% being singletons. Their antigens remain unidentified. Here the sequenced sample was unstimulated CD4+ T cells sorted from spleen or lymph node cells, taken before transplant. The receptors here all came from a human donor who was the organ donor for an intestinal transplant.

The rearrangement joins TRBV6-8 to TRBJ2-1, with 14 nucleotides matching TRBD2. V trimming: 2 bases; J trimming: 0 bases; junction bases outside the gene matches: 3. Germline V gives CDR1 MNHGY, CDR2 SAAAGT. The CDR3 has 18 amino acids. The CDR3 protein is CASSYGTSGGSSYNEQFF. The CDR3 nucleotides are TGTGCCAGCAGTTACGGGACTAGCGGGGGAAGCTCCTACAATGAGCAGTTCTTC.

This CDR3 is CASNRDKTAQQQFF. For the CDR3, the DNA is TGTGCCAGTAATCGCGACAAGACCGCCCAACAGCAGTTCTTC. The chain employs TRBV19 and TRBJ2-1; D remains unclear. Germline CDR1 and CDR2: LNHDA and SQIVND (reference sequence). The CDR3 spans 14 residues. V lost 7 bases, J lost 11 bases, and 21 bases lay in between.

The gene calls are TRBV9 and TRBJ2-3; D is uncertain. Germline assignment: CDR1 SGDLS and CDR2 YYNGEE. The CDR3 covers 15 residues. V lost 1 base, J lost 6 bases, and 15 bases lay in between. The CDR3 region has the DNA TGTGCCAGCAGCGTACTGGGTTCTTCCAGGGATACGCAGTATTTT. It encodes CASSVLGSSRDTQYF. Based on the CDR3 plus reference TRBV9 and TRBJ2-3, the full variable domain is DSGVTQTPKHLITATGQRVTLRCSPRSGDLSVYWYQQSLDQGLQFLIQYYNGEERAKGNILERFSAQQFPDLHSELNLSSLELGDSALYFCASSVLGSSRDTQYFGPGTRLTVL.

CDR3 protein: CSVSRMNTEAFF. For the CDR3, the DNA is TGCAGCGTTTCGCGGATGAACACTGAAGCTTTCTTT. The chain employs TRBV29-1 and TRBJ1-1, with unresolved D. Germline V lookup: CDR1 SQVTM, CDR2 ANQGSEA. The CDR3 spans 12 residues. Between the trimmed V and J ends, which lost 5 bases and 0 bases, there was a span of 7 bases.

Concerning this clone itself: The sample has other DNA sequences that encode this CDR3 too. The chain recombines TRBV7-2 with TRBJ2-6; D perhaps matches TRBD2 (6 bases). The CDR3 covers 15 residues. Germline V gene lookup returns CDR1 SGHTA and CDR2 FQGNSA. Trimming took 5 bases from V and 1 from J, leaving 9 bases between them. This CDR3 is CASSLGGSGANVLTF. The CDR3 bases are TGTGCCAGCAGCCTTGGGGGGTCTGGGGCCAACGTCCTGACTTTC.

V is TRBV11-3 and J is TRBJ2-7; D might be TRBD1 (6 bases). Between the trimmed V and J ends, which lost 5 bases and 8 bases, there was a span of 13 bases. Germline loops: CDR1 SGHNT, CDR2 YENEEA. This CDR3 has 12 residues. This CDR3 reads CASSQTGTKQYF. Here the CDR3 DNA reads TGTGCCAGCAGCCAGACCGGGACAAAGCAGTACTTC.

The CDR3 loop reads CASSLESASGGLRTQYF. The CDR3, as DNA: TGTGCCAGCAGCTTAGAATCGGCTAGCGGGGGGTTAAGGACCCAGTACTTC. V usage is TRBV7-2 and J usage is TRBJ2-5; TRBD2 agrees at 11 bases. Germline CDR1 and CDR2: SGHTA and FQGNSA. Losses at the gene ends were 1 base for V and 7 bases for J; bases not matched to a gene: 11. This CDR3 contains 17 residues.

This clone was recorded once. The V and J genes are TRBV7-2 and TRBJ2-5; D perhaps matches TRBD2 (6 bases). V dropped 1 base and J dropped 4 bases, with 19 bases sitting between them. The germline gives CDR1 SGHTA, CDR2 FQGNSA. The CDR3 contains 17 residues. The CDR3 region has the DNA TGTGCCAGCAGCTTAGTGTTATTGCCGGGGGTGCGAGAGACCCAGTACTTC. Amino acid sequence: CASSLVLLPGVRETQYF.

In this sample, this clone turned up once. This chain uses TRBV19 with TRBJ2-3, with TRBD1 as a possible D gene (5 bases). Trimming took off 3 bases at V and 3 bases at J, with 13 bases between the two ends. The CDR3 is made up of 15 amino acids. CDR1 is LNHDA and CDR2 is SQIVND in the germline V gene (reference sequence). The CDR3 DNA is TGTGCCAGTAGTATTAGTAGCAGGGTGACAGATACGCAGTATTTT. Amino acid sequence: CASSISSRVTDTQYF.

The rearrangement uses TRBV5-1 and TRBJ1-2; 8 bases are shared with TRBD1. Germline V gene data show CDR1 as SGHRS and CDR2 as YFSETQ. CDR3 length: 14 residues. The junction had 2 bases not matched to a gene; V was cut back by 1 base and J by 3 bases. The CDR3 loop is CASSLMTGDYGYTF. In DNA, the CDR3 is TGCGCCAGCAGCTTGATGACAGGGGACTATGGCTACACCTTC. Together with reference TRBV5-1 and TRBJ1-2, the CDR3 gives the full variable domain: KAGVTQTPRYLIKTRGQQVTLSCSPISGHRSVSWYQQTPGQGLQFLFEYFSETQRNKGNFPGRFSGRQFSNSRSEMNVSTLELGDSALYLCASSLMTGDYGYTFGSGTRLTVV.

The CDR3: CASSYGTISQETQYF. The CDR3 DNA sequence: TGTGCCAGCAGCTACGGGACTATATCCCAAGAGACCCAGTACTTC. The V gene is TRBV5-6, the J gene TRBJ2-5, with TRBD2 identical over 7 bases. CDR3 length equals 15 residues. Germline V gives CDR1 SGHDT, CDR2 YYEEEE. Losses at the gene ends were 3 bases for V and 1 base for J; bases not matched to a gene: 6.

This rearrangement joins TRBV13 to TRBJ1-1, with unresolved D. CDR3 length equals 14 residues. CDR1 is PRHDT and CDR2 is FYEKMQ in the germline V gene (reference sequence). V dropped 6 bases and J dropped 4 bases, with 15 bases sitting between them. As DNA, the CDR3 is TGTGCCAGCAGTCGACTCTTAACCGGCACTGAAGCTTTCTTT. It specifies CASSRLLTGTEAFF.

The rearrangement joins TRBV4-3 to TRBJ2-7; possible D gene TRBD2, 5 bases. V dropped 5 bases and J dropped 4 bases, with 18 bases sitting between them. The CDR3 contains 15 residues. Germline V gives CDR1 LGHNA, CDR2 YSLEER. The CDR3 spells CASSYGIADEYEQYF. In DNA form, the CDR3 reads TGCGCCAGCAGCTACGGGATTGCCGACGAATACGAGCAGTACTTC.